This TCR beta chain was retrieved from a study of glioma-infiltrating T cells after dendritic cell vaccination. This clone is termed medium-sized. Assay: immunoSEQ multiplex PCR; the TCRdb copy retains only in-frame clones and omits some. The table has approximately 100,000 clones, around 81% seen once; the top ten hold 9.5% to 15%. The CDR3 has 15 amino acids. Germline-derived CDR1 and CDR2 are SNHLY and FYNNEI. V gave up 2 bases and J gave up 4 bases, with 14 bases separating them. The source was blood, collected before dendritic cell vaccination. This receptor was identified in a human donor with glioblastoma. The chain recombines TRBV2 with TRBJ2-5, with D perhaps matching TRBD2 (7 bases). CDR3 region: CASSELTGGAETQYF. For the CDR3, the DNA is TGTGCCAGCAGTGAATTAACGGGGGGCGCAGAGACCCAGTACTTC.